Given below is one TCR beta chain in context. Antigen specificity is unknown. Authors' data handling: After removing out-of-frame reads, 2 million to 2.5 million distinct TCRbeta sequences remained. Sequencing was performed with immunoSEQ multiplex PCR; in TCRdb, only in-frame clones are kept and a portion is missing. Clonal size and the V and J genes are those of that table, whereas D and trimming came from the DNA. This table has approximately 52,000 clones, around 82% appearing once. This entry comes from a study of memory CD4+ T cells and cytomegalovirus serostatus. Study summary: Donors were healthy Belgian adults, 9 or 10 CMV seropositive and roughly 25 seronegative. Overall study findings and caveats: Repertoires predicted CMV serostatus with median bootstrapped AUC of approximately 0.95.

Germline CDR1 is MNHNY and CDR2 is SVGAGI (reference sequence). This CDR3 region has 16 residues. Trimming at V came to 3 bases and at J to 0 bases, leaving 7 bases not matched to a gene. Single viable CD3+CD4+CD8-CD45RO+ cells were sorted as the memory CD4+ T cells. CMV serostatus came from serum IgG against pp150, pp28, p38, p52. The TCR originated in an adult in good health and CMV-seronegative. The specimen was memory CD4+ T cells from blood. The V gene is TRBV6-6, the J gene TRBJ1-1, with TRBD1 matching over 7 bases. This CDR3 reads CASSYNPTGMNTEAFF. CDR3 nucleotide sequence: TGTGCCAGCAGTTATAACCCGACAGGGATGAACACTGAAGCTTTCTTT.